The present T cell receptor beta chain was sequenced within a study of T cells after yellow fever vaccination. Study as a whole: Preparing low-cell-number fractions relied on SMART-Seq v4 Ultra Low Input.

Overall study results and limits: Sorted repertoires could include abundant contaminating clonotypes from bulk cells. Relatively few clonotypes were ones that appeared in both CD4 and CD8 compartments. Researchers report a weaker secondary response that nonetheless peaked faster, day 5 versus 15.

Per germline, CDR1 MNHNS and CDR2 SASEGT. The CDR3 runs 16 residues. This clonotype was detected a few times. Its antigen is not known. TCRdb fed the 5' RACE reads into MiXCR, producing one record per CDR3 protein. The sample consists of 550,000 to 750,000 distinct CDR3 sequences, roughly 13% of them appearing once. The starting material was PBMCs, obtained on the day of the yellow fever booster vaccination. The chain carries TRBV6-1 and TRBJ1-2, with 11 positions matching TRBD1. The receptor's source is a man aged 25 to 45 who received the YFV17D yellow fever vaccine. In DNA, the CDR3 is TGTGTAACAGACCGGGACAGGGGGTCCCCCCGTAATGGCTACACCTTC. Residues: CVTDRDRGSPRNGYTF.